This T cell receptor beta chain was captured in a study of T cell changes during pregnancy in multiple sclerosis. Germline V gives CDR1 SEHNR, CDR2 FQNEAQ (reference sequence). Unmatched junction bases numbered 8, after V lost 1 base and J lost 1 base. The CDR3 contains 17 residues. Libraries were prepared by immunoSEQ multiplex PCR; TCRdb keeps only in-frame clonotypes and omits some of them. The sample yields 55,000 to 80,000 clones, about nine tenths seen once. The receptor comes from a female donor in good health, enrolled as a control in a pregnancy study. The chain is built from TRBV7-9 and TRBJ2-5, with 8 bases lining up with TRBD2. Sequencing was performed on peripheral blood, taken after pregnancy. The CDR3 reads CASSLGVERGSQETQYF. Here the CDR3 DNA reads TGTGCCAGCAGCTTAGGAGTTGAGCGGGGGAGCCAAGAGACCCAGTACTTC.